A single sample gave rise to the 5 T cell receptor beta chains below, sequenced in a study of OX40 agonist ivuxolimab in advanced cancers. Assay: immunoSEQ multiplex PCR; the TCRdb copy retains only in-frame clones and omits some. Of about 76,000 clones in the sample, 70% to 90% were seen once. The sample here was CD4+ or CD8+ T cells sorted from blood, taken in a trial of the OX40 agonist ivuxolimab. These receptors originate from an adult with an advanced solid tumor such as melanoma, head and neck, liver or kidney cancer.

V and J are TRBV7-3 and TRBJ1-1; TRBD1 is a possible D gene (6 bases). Trimming pared 5 bases from V and 8 bases from J, leaving 15 bases between. The CDR3 runs 13 residues. The germline V gene encodes CDR1 SGHTA and CDR2 FQGTGA. Here the CDR3 DNA reads TGTGCCAGCAGCCCCACGGCCGGGACAGAAGCTTTCTTT. Encoded protein: CASSPTAGTEAFF.

The chain employs TRBV11-2 and TRBJ2-1; TRBD1 aligns across 9 bases. Germline CDR1 SGHAT, CDR2 FQNNGV. This CDR3 is built from 15 residues. J lost 4 bases, V lost 7 bases, and 8 bases had no gene match. The CDR3: CASTSGTGSYNEQFF. The CDR3 nucleotides are TGTGCCAGCACCTCCGGGACAGGGAGTTACAATGAGCAGTTCTTC.

The CDR3 bases are TGTGCCGTTGAGGACAGGTCCTCTGGAAACACCATATATTTT. Amino acid sequence: CAVEDRSSGNTIYF. J is TRBJ1-3 and V is TRBV6-5; TRBD1 matches 7 bases. The CDR3 loop spans 14 amino acids. Trimming removed 11 bases from V and 0 bases from J; junction bases left unmatched: 7. Germline V CDR1 and CDR2: MNHEY, SVGAGI.

V usage is TRBV14 and J usage is TRBJ1-2, with D perhaps matching TRBD1 (5 bases). This CDR3 is built from 15 residues. Trimming shortened V by 4 bases and J by 5 bases, and 17 bases separated the two germline ends. Germline V lookup: CDR1 SGHDN, CDR2 FVKESK. The CDR3 DNA reads as TGTGCCAGCAGCCCGCCCGGGACGATAGCTTATGGCTACACCTTC. It is translated as CASSPPGTIAYGYTF.

Only one count was recorded for this clone. V usage is TRBV29-1 and J usage is TRBJ1-1, with 10 bases matching TRBD1. The CDR3 totals 14 residues. Germline-derived CDR1 and CDR2 are SQVTM and ANQGSEA. V shed 5 bases and J 6 bases; nucleotides not matched to a gene: 9. The CDR3 bases are TGCAGCGTTTCCCGGGACAGGGGTTACCCTGAAGCTTTCTTT. Its translation: CSVSRDRGYPEAFF.